This T cell receptor (beta chain) was captured in a study of human T cells and chemical hapten exposure. Sample time point: patch test 1, 2 weeks after DPC sensitization. As to treatment: therapeutic diphenylcyclopropenone sensitization with weekly scalp DPC. There are many counts of this clonotype. Between the trimmed V and J ends, which lost 6 bases and 7 bases, there was a span of 16 bases. The CDR3 runs 14 residues. Germline CDR1 and CDR2: MNHEY and SVGAGI. MiXCR, applied by TCRdb to the RACE reads, yields one record per CDR3 protein. The sample yields some 380,000 distinct CDR3 sequences, 4% to 5.5% seen once.

Material: whole blood, obtained in connection with sensitization to the hapten diphenylcyclopropenone (DPC). The TCR comes from a woman aged 45-59 years with alopecia areata. Some clones in this sample may be carry-over from other donors' samples. The chain employs TRBV6-5 and TRBJ1-5, with a weak D call TRBD1 (6 bases). The CDR3 is CASSTGRAGQPQHF. The CDR3 coding sequence is TGTGCCAGCAGCACAGGGAGGGCAGGCCAGCCCCAGCATTTT.